A single TCR beta chain is shown here with its context. Its antigen is not identified. The CDR3 is made up of 12 amino acids. From germline, CDR1 is SGHNT and CDR2 YYREEE (reference sequence). The V end lost 5 bases, the J end lost 0 bases, and 2 bases lay between the germline ends. This sample is part of a study of shared clonotypes between healthy human individuals. For the study at large: Each donor had three CD4 naive, three CD4 memory, two CD8 naive and one CD8 memory plate.

The study's findings and limits: Sequencing depth was expected to affect clonotype sharing among donors.

Once extracted for a subset, genomic DNA was divided evenly among several immunoSEQ plates. Assay: immunoSEQ multiplex PCR; the TCRdb copy retains only in-frame clones and omits some. The sample contains about 530,000 clones, 90% to 96% of which appear only once. The receptor comes from a woman aged 25 to 39 in good health. The source material was naive CD4+ T cells sorted from blood. Subset indicated: CD45RA+ positively selected. V is TRBV5-4 and J is TRBJ2-2; no reliable D call. CDR3 DNA: TGTGCCAGCAGGTCGAACACCGGGGAGCTGTTTTTT. Protein sequence: CASRSNTGELFF.